One T cell receptor beta chain is described in this entry. Its antigen is not known. The source of the sample is a study of cytomegalovirus exposure and HLA in healthy donors. Study observations and caveats: The classifier was said to identify cytomegalovirus status with high specificity and sensitivity. With DRB1 most and HLA-C fewest, TCR association rates differed between HLA loci in a later analysis.

The V gene's germline CDR1 is LNHDA and CDR2 SQIVND (reference sequence). CDR3 size: 15 residues. J lost 2 bases, V lost 8 bases, and 3 bases had no gene match. PCR used 60 Vbeta primers and 13 Jbeta primers. The authors' processing: The count from a later analysis was 70 million to 85 million unique TCR beta chains, approximately 9.9 million of them shared. Assay: immunoSEQ multiplex PCR; the TCRdb copy retains only in-frame clones and omits some. D and trimming were read from the DNA, whereas the V and J calls and clone size are those reported in that table. In all, the sample yields roughly 200,000 clones.

The clonotype was recovered from a girl aged 2-10 years in good health and CMV-seropositive. V gene TRBV19 combines with J gene TRBJ2-6; 10 bases are a match to TRBD1. The sample was PBMCs. The CDR3 sequence is CASRDRGTGANVLTF. In nucleotides, the CDR3 is TGTGCCAGTCGGGACAGGGGCACTGGGGCCAACGTCCTGACTTTC.